Here is one T cell receptor (beta chain) with its context. Its antigen is currently not known. Base qualities are not provided; no much larger clone lies one nucleotide away. The sample originates from a study of Graves' ophthalmopathy and Graves' hyperthyroidism (dated by TCRdb to the late 2010s). About the investigation overall: Hyperthyroidism was defined as stable when no progression to ophthalmopathy occurred within 18 months of follow-up. The study used TCR beta repertoire signatures to distinguish Graves' ophthalmopathy from Graves' hyperthyroidism and to predict progression to ophthalmopathy. In total, 135 blood samples were TCR-sequenced: under 45 ophthalmopathy, 80 or so hyperthyroidism and about 17 hyperthyroidism-to-ophthalmopathy patients. To explore V-J signatures that distinguish ophthalmopathy from hyperthyroidism, a discovery set of more than 90 patients was enrolled, made up of over 40 with ophthalmopathy and fewer than 60 with stable hyperthyroidism. An independent validation cohort was composed of some 19 hyperthyroidism patients and roughly 16 patients who later progressed from hyperthyroidism to ophthalmopathy. In more than five hyperthyroidism patients, the T-cell repertoires found in thyroid tissue were compared with those found in blood. Once sampling was done, hyperthyroidism patients were given methimazole at a starting dose of 30 mg daily, while ophthalmopathy patients were given high-dose intravenous methylprednisolone.

For repertoire sequencing, the TCR beta CDR3 regions were amplified from RNA transcripts. The first round of RT-PCR was done with HTBI primers and the Qiagen OneStep RT-PCR kit, and was followed by a second round of multiplex PCR, then size selection and purification. Sequencing of the libraries was carried out on an Illumina HiSeq2000 in paired-end mode with 100 bp reads. In the authors' own workflow: SOAPnuke was used to process the reads, throwing out any read that had adapters, had uncalled bases, had a mean Phred below 15, or lacked an exact constant-primer or identifier match. COPE v1.2.5 was used to merge high-quality paired reads. Unique nucleotide sequences were defined as clonotypes and aligned to IMGT TRB V, D and J references using MiTCR v1.1. The analysis was limited to V-J combinations with a frequency above 0.0001, which together covered 98% to 99.2% of repertoires. For each V-J combination, a TCR clonal expansion and chaos score was defined as F50 clonal expansion divided by the chaos observed in the TCRdist matrix. Features were reduced by Welch's t-statistics and random forest to some 13 V-J combinations, which fed a naive Bayes classifier. Thyroid-blood repertoire similarity was quantified with the Morisita-Horn index. TCRdb applied fastp at Q25 and MiXCR to the public reads, then kept only in-frame beta chains. Every CDR3 protein is listed once, alongside the most common genes and DNA of its rows. The V and J calls, along with clone size, are taken from TCRdb and not from the paper's own processing. The table for this sample lists over a million distinct CDR3 sequences; 35% to 40% of them were counted only once. More than 9.5% of the sample is held by the ten biggest clonotypes.

Hyperthyroidism patients were newly diagnosed, with disease duration under 2 months, and aged 18 to 65 years. Patients with other autoimmune diseases, uncontrolled infections, pregnancy or lactation were excluded from the study. Diagnosis was based on clinical symptoms, serum thyroxine, TRAb, thyroid ultrasound and orbital computed tomography. Total RNA was extracted using Trizol reagent, and RNA quality was checked on an Agilent 2100 Bioanalyzer. The research as a whole found: In validation, the model predicted ophthalmopathy progression with 55% to 71% sensitivity and approximately 72% specificity; about a dozen predicted patients were CT-confirmed with GO in a median of around 6.5 months. The 13-signature model separated ophthalmopathy from stable hyperthyroidism with 87.88% sensitivity and 81.08% specificity in cross-validation, and 80%/75% in the test set. No statistical method was used to set the sample size in advance, and the investigators knew which group each participant was assigned to. Most expanded thyroid clonotypes with frequency above 0.001 were also detected in blood, suggesting blood repertoires may reflect the thyroid immune response.

From a lookup of the germline V gene, CDR1 and CDR2 are SGHTA and FQGNSA. Trimming takes 5 bases off V and 5 bases off J; junction bases not matched to a gene: 9. Its CDR3 holds 15 amino acids, cysteine through phenylalanine. The kept DNA is CDR3 alone, 45 bases in frame from the first base. Sequences were obtained from peripheral blood or thyroid tissue (not recorded which). The clonotype comes from an adult man with Graves' hyperthyroidism. The chain links TRBV7-2 with TRBJ2-5, with 9 middle bases fitting TRBD1. The CDR3 protein is CASSGTGFWSETQYF. Read as DNA, the sequence is TGTGCCAGCAGCGGGACAGGGTTCTGGTCTGAGACCCAGTACTTC.